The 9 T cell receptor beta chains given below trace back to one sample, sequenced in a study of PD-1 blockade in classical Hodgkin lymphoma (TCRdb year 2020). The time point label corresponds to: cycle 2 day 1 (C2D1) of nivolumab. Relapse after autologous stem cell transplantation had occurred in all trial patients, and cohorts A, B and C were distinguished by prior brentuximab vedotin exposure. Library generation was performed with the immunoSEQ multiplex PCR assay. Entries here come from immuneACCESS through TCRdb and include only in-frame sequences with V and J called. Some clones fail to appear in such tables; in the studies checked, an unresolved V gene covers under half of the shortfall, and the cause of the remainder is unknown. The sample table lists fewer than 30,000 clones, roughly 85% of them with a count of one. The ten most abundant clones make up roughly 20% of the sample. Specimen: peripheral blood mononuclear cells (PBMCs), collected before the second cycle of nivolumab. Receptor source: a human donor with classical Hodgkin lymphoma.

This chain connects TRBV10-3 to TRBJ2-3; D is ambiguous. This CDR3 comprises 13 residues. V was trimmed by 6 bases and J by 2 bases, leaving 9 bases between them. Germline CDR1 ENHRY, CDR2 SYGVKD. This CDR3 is CAISQHLTDTQYF. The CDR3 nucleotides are TGTGCCATCAGCCAACACCTCACAGATACGCAGTATTTT.

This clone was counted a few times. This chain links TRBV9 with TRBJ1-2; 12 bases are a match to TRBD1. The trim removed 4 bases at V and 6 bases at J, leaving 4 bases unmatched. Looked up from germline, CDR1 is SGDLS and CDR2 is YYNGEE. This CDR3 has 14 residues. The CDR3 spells CASSRGQGADGYTF. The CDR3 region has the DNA TGTGCCAGCAGCCGGGGACAGGGGGCGGATGGCTACACCTTC. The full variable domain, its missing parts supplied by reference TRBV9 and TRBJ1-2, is DSGVTQTPKHLITATGQRVTLRCSPRSGDLSVYWYQQSLDQGLQFLIQYYNGEERAKGNILERFSAQQFPDLHSELNLSSLELGDSALYFCASSRGQGADGYTFGSGTRLTVV.

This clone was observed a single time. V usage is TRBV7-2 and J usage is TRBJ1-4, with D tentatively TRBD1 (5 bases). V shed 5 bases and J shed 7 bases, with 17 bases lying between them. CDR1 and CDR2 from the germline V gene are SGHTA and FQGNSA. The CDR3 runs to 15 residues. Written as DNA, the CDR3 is TGTGCCAGCAGCGCCACCTATTTTGGGGGTGAAAAACTGTTTTTT. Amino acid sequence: CASSATYFGGEKLFF.

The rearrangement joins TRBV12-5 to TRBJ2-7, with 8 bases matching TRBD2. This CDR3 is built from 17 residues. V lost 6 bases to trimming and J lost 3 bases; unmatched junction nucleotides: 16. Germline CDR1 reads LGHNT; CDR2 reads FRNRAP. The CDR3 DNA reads TGTGCTAGTGGCTCAACCGGGACTAGAGGGGAAATCTACGAGCAGTACGTC. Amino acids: CASGSTGTRGEIYEQYV.

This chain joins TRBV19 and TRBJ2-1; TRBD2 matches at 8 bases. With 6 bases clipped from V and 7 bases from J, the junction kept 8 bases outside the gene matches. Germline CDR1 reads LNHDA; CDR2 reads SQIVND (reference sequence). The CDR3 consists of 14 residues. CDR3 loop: CASRSFGTRNEQFF. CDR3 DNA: TGTGCCAGTAGAAGCTTCGGGACTAGAAATGAGCAGTTCTTC.

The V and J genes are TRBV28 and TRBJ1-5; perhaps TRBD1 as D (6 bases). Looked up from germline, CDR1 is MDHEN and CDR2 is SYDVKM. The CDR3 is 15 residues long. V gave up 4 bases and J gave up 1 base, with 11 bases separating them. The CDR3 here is CASSWGGQSNQPQHF. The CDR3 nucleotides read TGTGCCAGCAGTTGGGGGGGGCAAAGCAATCAGCCCCAGCATTTT.

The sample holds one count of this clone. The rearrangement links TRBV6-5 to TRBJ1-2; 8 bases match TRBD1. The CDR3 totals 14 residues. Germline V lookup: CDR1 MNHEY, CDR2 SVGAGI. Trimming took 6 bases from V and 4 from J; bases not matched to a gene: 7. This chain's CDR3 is CASRNHRGIYGYTF. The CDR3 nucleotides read TGTGCCAGCAGAAACCACAGGGGGATCTATGGCTACACCTTC.

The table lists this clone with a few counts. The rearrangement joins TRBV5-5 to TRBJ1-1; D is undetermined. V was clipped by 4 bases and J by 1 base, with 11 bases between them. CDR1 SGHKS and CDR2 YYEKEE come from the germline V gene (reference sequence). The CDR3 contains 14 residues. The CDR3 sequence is CASSEGRSNTEAFF. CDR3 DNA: TGTGCCAGCAGCGAAGGGCGGTCGAACACTGAAGCTTTCTTT. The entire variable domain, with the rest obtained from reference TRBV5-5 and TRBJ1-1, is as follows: DAGVTQSPTHLIKTRGQQVTLRCSPISGHKSVSWYQQVLGQGPQFIFQYYEKEERGRGNFPDRFSARQFPNYSSELNVNALLLGDSALYLCASSEGRSNTEAFFGQGTRLTVV.

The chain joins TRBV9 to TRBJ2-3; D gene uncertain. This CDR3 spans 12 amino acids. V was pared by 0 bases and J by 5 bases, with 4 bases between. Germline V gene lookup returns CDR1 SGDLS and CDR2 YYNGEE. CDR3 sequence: CASSVGEDTQYF. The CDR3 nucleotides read TGTGCCAGCAGCGTAGGAGAAGATACGCAGTATTTT.